This T cell receptor beta chain was profiled in a study of cytomegalovirus exposure and HLA in healthy donors. Study-level information: Researchers previously reported finding fewer than 140 million unique TCR beta sequences from 170 million or so T cells. General observations from the study: Earlier analysis yielded a pattern in which most TCR beta V segments were productive about 87% or about 30% of the time. According to a later analysis, donors in an Asian-associated ancestry cluster reportedly had fewer N-insertions than the roughly 640-donor mean. Reports showed the classifier diagnosing cytomegalovirus status with high specificity and sensitivity.

To note about this clone: The antigen remains unidentified.

From germline, CDR1 is MNHEY and CDR2 SMNVEV (reference sequence). The CDR3 loop spans 14 amino acids. Trimming cost V 5 bases and J 5 bases, with 13 bases left between them. The PCR had 60 Vbeta and 13 Jbeta primers. The data were produced by immunoSEQ multiplex PCR, yet TCRdb's version contains in-frame clones alone and is incomplete. Of around 150,000 clones detected, nearly 80% appear once; the ten largest clones hold over 0.6%. The clonotype comes from a male donor in good health and CMV-seronegative. The chain carries TRBV27 and TRBJ1-5, with D perhaps matching TRBD1 (6 bases). Sequencing was done on a sample of PBMCs. The CDR3 sequence: CASSEQGDHQPQHF. In DNA, the CDR3 is TGTGCCAGCAGTGAACAGGGAGACCATCAGCCCCAGCATTTT.